These 32 T cell receptor beta chains share one sample of origin, sequenced in a study of OX40 agonist ivuxolimab in advanced cancers. Sequenced by immunoSEQ multiplex PCR; TCRdb stores in-frame clones only, minus some. The repertoire has about 26,000 clones, approximately 80% of them found once; the top ten carry approximately 13%. Material: CD4+ or CD8+ T cells sorted from blood, obtained in a trial of the OX40 agonist ivuxolimab. All receptors derive from an adult with an advanced solid tumor such as melanoma, head and neck, liver or kidney cancer.

The chain combines TRBV7-2 with TRBJ2-2; D uncertain. Germline CDR1 SGHTA, CDR2 FQGNSA. Trimming pared 1 base from V and 7 bases from J, leaving 4 bases between. The CDR3 has 12 residues. CDR3 loop: CASSLVGGELFF. The DNA for the CDR3 is TGTGCCAGCAGCTTAGTCGGCGGGGAGCTGTTTTTT. The complete variable domain, with remaining parts taken from reference TRBV7-2 and TRBJ2-2, reads GAGVSQSPSNKVTEKGKDVELRCDPISGHTALYWYRQSLGQGLEFLIYFQGNSAPDKSGLPSDRFSAERTGGSVSTLTIQRTQQEDSAVYLCASSLVGGELFFGEGSRLTVL.

The chain couples TRBV7-9 to TRBJ2-7, with a weak D call TRBD2 (7 bases). Germline loops: CDR1 SEHNR, CDR2 FQNEAQ (reference sequence). The V and J ends lost 3 bases and 4 bases respectively, with 22 bases between them. The CDR3 consists of 17 residues. This CDR3 reads CASSFPDSGGGLYEQYF. The CDR3 region has the DNA TGTGCCAGCAGCTTTCCGGATTCAGGCGGGGGCCTTTACGAGCAGTACTTC.

This chain links TRBV11-2 with TRBJ2-5; maybe TRBD2 (5 bases). This CDR3 has 16 residues. V dropped 1 base and J dropped 4 bases, with 16 bases sitting between them. The germline V gene has CDR1 SGHAT and CDR2 FQNNGV. CDR3 DNA sequence: TGTGCCAGCAGCTTAGGTGGGAGATCTGAAGGAGAGACCCAGTACTTC. It yields the protein CASSLGGRSEGETQYF.

Only a few counts were recorded for this clone. The CDR3 DNA sequence: TGTGCCAGCGCTAGGTCCAGCTCCTACAATGAGCAGTTCTTC. Translation gives CASARSSSYNEQFF. The chain employs TRBV7-2 and TRBJ2-1; D unresolved. V shed 8 bases and J shed 0 bases, with 11 bases lying between them. The CDR3 totals 14 residues. The germline CDR1 and CDR2 sequences are SGHTA and FQGNSA.

CDR3 nucleotides: TGTGCCAGCAGTGAATTAAGGGGAACTGAAGCTTTCTTT. Translated, it gives CASSELRGTEAFF. The V gene is TRBV6-1, the J gene TRBJ1-1; D perhaps matches TRBD1 (5 bases). Trimming took off 2 bases at V and 5 bases at J, with 9 bases between the two ends. This CDR3 has 13 amino acids. CDR1 and CDR2 from the germline V gene are MNHNS and SASEGT.

This clone was recorded only once. The chain is built from TRBV2 and TRBJ1-2; tentative D call: TRBD1 (6 bases). The germline CDR1 and CDR2 sequences are SNHLY and FYNNEI. V lost 1 base and J lost 7, with 13 bases in between. This CDR3 comprises 14 residues. Here the CDR3 reads CASSEGRGLFGYTF. CDR3 nucleotides: TGTGCCAGCAGTGAAGGCAGGGGCCTCTTTGGCTACACCTTC. The full variable domain, rest sourced from reference TRBV2 and TRBJ1-2, is EPEVTQTPSHQVTQMGQEVILRCVPISNHLYFYWYRQILGQKVEFLVSFYNNEISEKSEIFDDQFSVERPDGSNFTLKIRSTKLEDSAMYFCASSEGRGLFGYTFGSGTRLTVV.

A remark on this clone: One base away lies a much larger clone, so this may be a sequencing read error. V and J are TRBV19 and TRBJ2-7, with a weak D call TRBD1 (6 bases). In germline, CDR1 is LNHDA, CDR2 SQIVND (reference sequence). This CDR3 is built from 15 residues. The CDR3, as DNA: TGTGCCAGTAGTAACGAAAGGACAGCCTCCTACGGGCAGTACTTC. It specifies CASSNERTASYGQYF.

V and J are TRBV5-4 and TRBJ2-7, with unresolved D. CDR3 size: 12 residues. Germline loops: CDR1 SGHNT, CDR2 YYREEE (reference sequence). With 3 bases removed from V and 5 bases from J, the gap between germline ends came to 9 bases. CDR3 in amino acids: CASSYISDEQYF. CDR3 sequence (DNA): TGTGCCAGCAGCTACATTAGTGACGAGCAGTACTTC.

The V call is TRBV30, the J call TRBJ1-5; D remains ambiguous. Germline-derived CDR1 and CDR2 are GTSNPN and SVGIG (reference sequence). The ends were cut back, 0 bases at V and 1 base at J, with 10 bases in the middle. The CDR3 loop spans 15 amino acids. CDR3 nucleotides: TGTGCCTGGAGTGTAGGTAGTTCGAGCAATCAGCCCCAGCATTTT. It codes for CAWSVGSSSNQPQHF.

The J gene is TRBJ2-2, the V gene TRBV7-3, with TRBD2 matching 14 bases. The V gene end was trimmed by 5 bases and the J gene end by 4 bases; junction bases not matched to a gene: 9. The germline gives CDR1 SGHTA, CDR2 FQGTGA. This CDR3 has 18 residues. The CDR3 loop is CASSPRTSGGLGTGELFF. Written as DNA, the CDR3 is TGTGCCAGCAGCCCTCGGACTAGCGGGGGGCTGGGCACCGGGGAGCTGTTTTTT.

The chain combines TRBV5-5 with TRBJ1-1, with D perhaps TRBD1 (5 bases). The CDR3 contains 13 residues. CDR1 and CDR2 from the germline V gene are SGHKS and YYEKEE (reference sequence). V was cut by 4 bases and J by 0 bases, with 7 bases left in between. CDR3 bases: TGTGCCAGCAGCCTGGGGGTGAACACTGAAGCTTTCTTT. This sequence encodes CASSLGVNTEAFF.

This clone has more than one count but fewer than ten. This chain uses TRBV2 with TRBJ1-3; D unclear. The CDR3 extends over 16 amino acids. Trimming pared 2 bases from V and 0 bases from J, leaving 11 bases between. Germline values: CDR1 SNHLY, CDR2 FYNNEI. This CDR3 is CASSESIANSGNTIYF. The CDR3 nucleotides read TGTGCCAGCAGTGAAAGTATAGCCAACTCTGGAAACACCATATATTTT.

This chain connects TRBV6-6 to TRBJ2-7, with D perhaps matching TRBD1 (6 bases). From germline, CDR1 is MNHNY and CDR2 SVGAGI (reference sequence). With 0 bases removed from V and 3 bases from J, the gap between germline ends came to 12 bases. CDR3 size: 15 residues. The CDR3 region is CASSYSGKGVYEQYF. CDR3 nucleotides: TGTGCCAGCAGTTACTCCGGAAAGGGGGTCTACGAGCAGTACTTC.

The CDR3: CASSRRRGGGNTEAFF. In DNA, the CDR3 is TGTGCCAGCAGCCGGAGAAGGGGAGGAGGGAACACTGAAGCTTTCTTT. The genes are TRBV5-6 and TRBJ1-1; D may be TRBD1 (5 bases). Trimming left V 4 bases short and J 1 base short, with 17 bases between. There are 16 residues in the CDR3. In germline, CDR1 is SGHDT, CDR2 YYEEEE.

The V call is TRBV9, the J call TRBJ2-3; TRBD1 agrees at 8 bases. Germline V gene sequence: CDR1 SGDLS, CDR2 YYNGEE. V gave up 0 bases and J gave up 1 base; unmatched junction bases: 1. This CDR3 comprises 15 residues. The CDR3: CASSVVRGRTDTQYF. For the CDR3, the DNA is TGTGCCAGCAGCGTAGTCAGGGGGCGCACAGATACGCAGTATTTT.

The gene calls are TRBV7-8 and TRBJ1-1; the match to TRBD1 covers 8 bases. Germline loops: CDR1 SGHVS, CDR2 FQNEAQ. The CDR3 runs to 14 residues. J gave up 8 bases and V 6 bases, and 11 bases lay outside the gene matches. For the CDR3, the DNA is TGTGCCAGCAGTCGGCGACCAGACAGGGGAGAAGCTTTCTTT. As protein: CASSRRPDRGEAFF. Full variable domain (outside the CDR3, taken from reference TRBV7-8 and TRBJ1-1): GAGVSQSPRYKVAKRGQDVALRCDPISGHVSLFWYQQALGQGPEFLTYFQNEAQLDKSGLPSDRFFAERPEGSVSTLKIQRTQQEDSAVYLCASSRRPDRGEAFFGQGTRLTVV.

This clone was counted between two and nine times. The chain has TRBV19 and TRBJ1-5, with 8 nucleotides matching TRBD1. The CDR3 totals 13 residues. With V trimmed by 8 bases and J by 1 base, 1 base remained unmatched. Looked up from germline, CDR1 is LNHDA and CDR2 is SQIVND (reference sequence). The CDR3: CASDRGSNQPQHF. The CDR3 DNA reads as TGTGCCAGTGACAGGGGAAGCAATCAGCCCCAGCATTTT.

The chain couples TRBV11-1 to TRBJ1-1, with 8 bases matching TRBD1. This CDR3 comprises 14 residues. The germline gives CDR1 SGHAT, CDR2 FQDESV (reference sequence). After removal of 3 bases from V and 3 bases from J, the junction contained 3 bases not matched to a gene. DNA of the CDR3: TGTGCCAGCAGCTTTAACAGGGGGGACACTGAAGCTTTCTTT. Residues: CASSFNRGDTEAFF.

V and J are TRBV4-1 and TRBJ1-2; no clear D. The CDR3 sequence is 14 residues long. The V gene's germline CDR1 is MGHRA and CDR2 YSYEKL. V was clipped by 0 bases and J by 4 bases, with 9 bases between them. Here the CDR3 reads CASSQEAGTYGYTF. CDR3 DNA sequence: TGCGCCAGCAGCCAAGAAGCAGGAACCTATGGCTACACCTTC.

The count of this clone is one. This chain links TRBV19 with TRBJ1-2, with D maybe TRBD1 (5 bases). The germline CDR1 and CDR2 sequences are LNHDA and SQIVND (reference sequence). This CDR3 has 13 residues. V lost 5 bases and J lost 6, with 13 bases in between. DNA for the CDR3: TGTGCCAGTAGTTCTCAGGGAATCGATGGCTACACCTTC. It translates to CASSSQGIDGYTF.

V is TRBV6-4 and J is TRBJ2-2; D is uncertain. V was shortened by 6 bases and J by 0 bases, with 8 bases between the two germline ends. Germline loops: CDR1 MRHNA, CDR2 SNTAGT. The length of the CDR3 is 14 residues. CDR3: CASRNSPNTGELFF. The CDR3 nucleotides are TGTGCCAGCAGGAACAGTCCGAACACCGGGGAGCTGTTTTTT.

This chain connects TRBV18 to TRBJ1-1; the D is unclear. Trimming removed 3 bases at V and 3 bases at J, with 8 bases between. The CDR3 runs 13 residues. Per the germline V gene, CDR1 is KGHSH and CDR2 is LQKENI. The CDR3 region has the DNA TGTGCCAGCTCACCCGATTGGGACACTGAAGCTTTCTTT. Translating gives CASSPDWDTEAFF. The entire variable domain, with the rest obtained from reference TRBV18 and TRBJ1-1, is as follows: NAGVMQNPRHLVRRRGQEARLRCSPMKGHSHVYWYRQLPEEGLKFMVYLQKENIIDESGMPKERFSAEFPKEGPSILRIQQVVRGDSAAYFCASSPDWDTEAFFGQGTRLTVV.

The rearrangement joins TRBV7-2 to TRBJ1-4; D unresolved. V was pared by 3 bases and J by 10 bases, with 15 bases between. Germline CDR1 SGHTA, CDR2 FQGNSA. The CDR3 contains 14 residues. The CDR3 here is CASSLSRLGGKLFF. The CDR3, as DNA: TGTGCCAGCAGCTTGAGTCGACTCGGCGGAAAACTGTTTTTT. Based on the CDR3 plus reference TRBV7-2 and TRBJ1-4, the full variable domain is GAGVSQSPSNKVTEKGKDVELRCDPISGHTALYWYRQSLGQGLEFLIYFQGNSAPDKSGLPSDRFSAERTGGSVSTLTIQRTQQEDSAVYLCASSLSRLGGKLFFGSGTQLSVL.

The gene calls are TRBV6-4 and TRBJ2-1; a possible D gene is TRBD1 (5 bases). Germline loops: CDR1 MRHNA, CDR2 SNTAGT. The germline V and J ends were trimmed by 6 bases and 4 bases, with 19 bases remaining between them. This CDR3 has 16 residues. CDR3 sequence reads: CASSPQGMLGYNEQFF. As DNA, the CDR3 is TGTGCCAGCAGCCCTCAGGGCATGTTGGGATACAATGAGCAGTTCTTC.

The chain recombines TRBV4-2 with TRBJ1-2, with 7 bases fitting TRBD1. Germline V gene sequence: CDR1 LGHNA, CDR2 YNFKEQ. Germline trimming cut 0 bases from V and 4 bases from J; bases unmatched to any gene: 8. The CDR3 covers 16 residues. The CDR3 here is CASSQDKTGTGYGYTF. CDR3 nucleotides: TGTGCCAGCAGCCAAGACAAGACAGGGACTGGCTATGGCTACACCTTC.

This clone has a single count. The chain carries TRBV5-1 and TRBJ2-7; D may be TRBD2 (5 bases). This CDR3 is built from 13 residues. Germline assignment: CDR1 SGHRS and CDR2 YFSETQ. Trimming left V 2 bases short and J 6 bases short, with 12 bases between. The CDR3 spells CASSLWGDGEQYF. The CDR3 DNA reads TGCGCCAGCAGCTTATGGGGAGATGGCGAGCAGTACTTC.

V and J are TRBV18 and TRBJ1-5; no reliable D call. V lost 0 bases and J 3 bases, leaving 12 bases between the germline ends. Germline assignment: CDR1 KGHSH and CDR2 LQKENI. The CDR3 has 16 amino acids. As DNA, the CDR3 is TGTGCCAGCTCACCACCGACGGGGTCACTCAATCAGCCCCAGCATTTT. It specifies CASSPPTGSLNQPQHF.

For the CDR3, the DNA is TGTGCCTGGAGTGTAGGGACAGGGAACTATGGCTACACCTTC. Translated, it gives CAWSVGTGNYGYTF. The rearrangement links TRBV30 to TRBJ1-2; the match to TRBD1 covers 9 bases. The germline V gene encodes CDR1 GTSNPN and CDR2 SVGIG (reference sequence). The CDR3 extends over 14 amino acids. The junction had 1 base not matched to a gene; V was cut back by 0 bases and J by 2 bases.

J is TRBJ2-3 and V is TRBV7-2; 8 bases align to TRBD2. This CDR3 has 14 amino acids. V was pared by 2 bases and J by 4 bases, with 2 bases of the junction left unmatched. Per the germline V gene, CDR1 is SGHTA and CDR2 is FQGNSA. This CDR3 reads CASSLTGGPDTQYF. CDR3 coding DNA: TGTGCCAGCAGCTTAACGGGGGGGCCAGATACGCAGTATTTT.

This clone has more than one count but fewer than ten. The gene calls are TRBV19 and TRBJ2-2; TRBD1 agrees at 7 bases. The CDR3 loop spans 15 amino acids. Losses at the gene ends were 6 bases for V and 4 bases for J; bases not matched to a gene: 8. In germline, CDR1 is LNHDA, CDR2 SQIVND (reference sequence). CDR3 sequence reads: CASSPNRGSTGELFF. CDR3 in DNA: TGTGCCAGTAGCCCAAACAGGGGCAGCACCGGGGAGCTGTTTTTT.

The J gene is TRBJ1-5, the V gene TRBV19; a possible D gene is TRBD1 (5 bases). The CDR3 sequence is 15 residues long. Germline V gene lookup returns CDR1 LNHDA and CDR2 SQIVND (reference sequence). Trimming shortened V by 11 bases and J by 12 bases, and 29 bases separated the two germline ends. CDR3: CASLEGSRQRGRQHF. The CDR3 bases are TGTGCCTCCCTCGAGGGTTCTAGGCAAAGGGGTCGCCAGCATTTT.

The J gene is TRBJ2-5, the V gene TRBV6-5, with 8 bases lining up with TRBD2. This CDR3 is 14 amino acids long. With 6 bases clipped from V and 5 bases from J, the junction kept 8 bases outside the gene matches. CDR1 is MNHEY and CDR2 is SVGAGI in the germline V gene. The CDR3 loop is CASRTGGGRETQYF. CDR3 coding DNA: TGTGCCAGCAGGACGGGGGGGGGCCGCGAGACCCAGTACTTC.